Listed below are T cell receptor beta chains from one sample, sequenced in a study of T cells in localized non-small cell lung cancer. Produced via immunoSEQ multiplex PCR; TCRdb's table is partial and in-frame only. The sample lists around 15,000 clones; more than 80% were seen once. The source material was peripheral blood, sampled before any cancer treatment. The receptors were gathered from a female donor at least 60 years old with stage I squamous cell lung carcinoma. CDR3s include the opening cysteine and the closing phenylalanine or tryptophan. D genes are given only for firm matches. Part of the rows lack a size; the others show once, few, many or a class for expanded clones.

j_call clone_size d_call v_call cdr3_aa cdr3_nt
TRBJ2-1 NA TRBD2 TRBV5-4 CASSYELAGPEQFF TGTGCCAGCAGCTATGAACTAGCGGGTCCGGAGCAGTTCTTC
TRBJ1-5 NA NA TRBV30 CAWGSNQPQHF TGTGCCTGGGGTAGCAATCAGCCCCAGCATTTT
TRBJ2-3 NA TRBD2 TRBV19 CASSIEVLSGGVLDTQYF TGTGCCAGTAGTATAGAAGTGTTGAGCGGGGGGGTTTTAGATACGCAGTATTTT
TRBJ2-7 few TRBD1 TRBV30 CAWRRTGAPYEQYF TGTGCCTGGCGTAGGACAGGCGCGCCCTACGAGCAGTACTTC
TRBJ2-5 NA NA TRBV11-1 CASSFTGVETQYF TGTGCCAGCAGCTTCACGGGGGTGGAGACCCAGTACTTC
TRBJ2-4 NA TRBD1 TRBV4-1 CASSQDDRGQGWNIQYF TGCGCCAGCAGCCAAGATGATCGGGGACAGGGGTGGAACATTCAGTACTTC
TRBJ1-1 NA TRBD1 TRBV7-6 CASSDRAGTEAFF TGTGCCAGCAGCGACAGGGCAGGCACTGAAGCTTTCTTT
TRBJ2-1 NA NA TRBV5-4 CASRRIGSYNEQFF TGTGCCAGCAGGCGAATTGGCTCCTACAATGAGCAGTTCTTC
TRBJ2-1 NA NA TRBV18 CASSRPQSEQFF TGTGCCAGCTCACGACCCCAGAGCGAGCAGTTCTTC
TRBJ2-7 NA TRBD1 TRBV10-3 CAISEPGQGAREQYF TGTGCCATCAGTGAACCGGGACAGGGGGCGAGGGAGCAGTACTTC
TRBJ2-1 NA NA TRBV6-6 CASSFSNSGDEQFF TGTGCCAGCAGTTTTTCGAACAGTGGCGATGAGCAGTTCTTC
TRBJ2-5 NA NA TRBV7-2 CASSLDWQETQYF TGTGCCAGCAGCTTAGACTGGCAAGAGACCCAGTACTTC
TRBJ1-6 NA NA TRBV9 CASSVSPGHRDNSPLHF TGTGCCAGCAGCGTCTCTCCGGGACATCGGGATAATTCACCCCTCCACTTT
TRBJ1-2 NA NA TRBV2 CASGGADYGYTF TGTGCCAGCGGGGGGGCCGACTATGGCTACACCTTC
TRBJ1-4 once NA TRBV28 CASSFPGPEKLFF TGTGCCAGCAGTTTCCCTGGACCCGAAAAACTGTTTTTT
TRBJ1-1 NA NA TRBV18 CASSPVSQAVEAFF TGTGCCAGCTCACCGGTCTCTCAAGCGGTTGAAGCTTTCTTT
TRBJ2-7 NA TRBD2 TRBV5-6 CASSFRRGAYEQYF TGTGCCAGCAGCTTTCGGCGGGGGGCCTACGAGCAGTACTTC
TRBJ1-1 few NA TRBV29-1 CSVQEQPEAFF TGCAGCGTTCAAGAACAACCTGAAGCTTTCTTT
TRBJ2-3 few NA TRBV28 CASSLLGGEEDTQYF TGTGCCAGCAGTTTATTAGGAGGGGAGGAAGATACGCAGTATTTT
TRBJ2-4 NA TRBD1 TRBV5-6 CASSRGSRGYAIQYF TGTGCCAGCAGTCGCGGGTCCAGGGGGTATGCCATTCAGTACTTC
TRBJ2-7 NA NA TRBV7-2 CASSPVRGGYEQYF TGTGCCAGCAGCCCAGTGAGGGGTGGATACGAGCAGTACTTC
TRBJ1-4 few NA TRBV9 CASSSPGDRPNEKLFF TGTGCCAGCAGCTCCCCGGGAGACAGACCCAATGAAAAACTGTTTTTT
TRBJ2-1 NA NA TRBV6-5 CASREARGQFF TGTGCCAGCAGGGAGGCTAGAGGGCAGTTCTTC
TRBJ2-5 NA TRBD2 TRBV28 CASSPLPSGRADTDKTQYF TGTGCCAGCAGTCCGCTCCCTAGCGGGAGGGCCGATACCGACAAGACCCAGTACTTC
TRBJ1-5 NA NA TRBV20-1 CSAAPRQPQHF TGCAGTGCTGCCCCTCGTCAGCCCCAGCATTTT
TRBJ2-1 NA TRBD2 TRBV7-2 CASSPRAVSGTSPYNEQFF TGTGCCAGCAGCCCCAGGGCGGTATCCGGGACTAGCCCCTACAATGAGCAGTTCTTC
TRBJ2-2 NA NA TRBV29-1 CSVALASGELFF TGCAGCGTTGCCTTAGCGTCCGGGGAGCTGTTTTTT
TRBJ2-1 NA NA TRBV7-3 CASSLGSSDRYNEQFF TGTGCCAGCAGCTTAGGTTCTTCGGACAGATATAATGAGCAGTTCTTC
TRBJ2-1 NA TRBD2 TRBV27 CASSLAGELNEQFF TGTGCCAGCAGTTTAGCGGGAGAGTTGAATGAGCAGTTCTTC
TRBJ1-5 NA NA TRBV4-1 CASSYRARNQPQHF TGCGCCAGCAGCTACAGGGCCAGAAATCAGCCCCAGCATTTT
TRBJ1-6 NA NA TRBV2 CASRPGLDNSPLHF TGTGCCAGCAGGCCGGGACTGGATAATTCACCCCTCCACTTT
TRBJ2-7 NA TRBD2 TRBV11-2 CASSFGLAGTYEQYF TGTGCCAGCAGCTTCGGACTAGCGGGGACCTACGAGCAGTACTTC
TRBJ1-5 NA NA TRBV28 CASSLSVSGNQPQHF TGTGCCAGCAGTCTCTCGGTAAGCGGAAATCAGCCCCAGCATTTT
TRBJ1-1 NA TRBD1 TRBV13 CASSSQGGMNTEAFF TGTGCCAGCAGCTCTCAGGGGGGGATGAACACTGAAGCTTTCTTT
TRBJ1-5 NA NA TRBV6-5 CASSVGAGQPQHF TGTGCCAGCAGTGTAGGGGCCGGTCAGCCCCAGCATTTT
TRBJ2-5 NA NA TRBV5-1 CASSLAGTQYF TGCGCCAGCAGCTTGGCTGGGACCCAGTACTTC
TRBJ1-1 NA NA TRBV30 CAWTQGTTEAFF TGTGCCTGGACACAGGGAACCACTGAAGCTTTCTTT
TRBJ1-5 NA NA TRBV6-5 CASSSPRGLEPQHF TGTGCCAGCAGTTCCCCCCGGGGCTTGGAGCCCCAGCATTTT
TRBJ2-7 NA TRBD2 TRBV7-9 CASSPGGGPNPYEQYF TGTGCCAGCAGCCCCGGGGGAGGGCCTAACCCCTACGAGCAGTACTTC
TRBJ2-5 NA NA TRBV9 CASSAHSPNQETQYF TGTGCCAGCAGCGCCCACTCGCCTAATCAAGAGACCCAGTACTTC
TRBJ2-7 NA NA TRBV27 CASSTSPDKAYEQYF TGTGCCAGCTCCACCTCCCCGGACAAGGCCTACGAGCAGTACTTC
TRBJ1-2 NA NA TRBV6-6 CASSYRGNDYGYTF TGTGCCAGCAGTTATAGAGGGAACGACTATGGCTACACCTTC
TRBJ1-1 NA NA TRBV7-2 CASSLDRDTEAFF TGTGCCAGCAGCTTAGACAGGGACACTGAAGCTTTCTTT
TRBJ2-3 NA NA TRBV9 CASSVAGRVATDTQYF TGTGCCAGCAGCGTAGCTGGGCGGGTAGCTACAGATACGCAGTATTTT
TRBJ1-5 NA NA TRBV6-6 CASSPLSTGELWPQHF TGTGCCAGCAGTCCGCTTTCGACCGGGGAGTTGTGGCCCCAGCATTTT
TRBJ2-3 NA NA TRBV29-1 CSAQEGLARSSDTQYF TGCAGCGCCCAGGAGGGGCTAGCTCGTTCATCAGATACGCAGTATTTT
TRBJ1-3 NA NA TRBV5-1 CASSSQQGAGNTIYF TGCGCCAGCAGCTCCCAACAGGGAGCTGGAAACACCATATATTTT
TRBJ2-5 once TRBD2 TRBV27 CASSWTSGGETQYF TGTGCCAGCAGTTGGACTAGCGGGGGAGAGACCCAGTACTTC
TRBJ1-5 NA NA TRBV5-4 CASSLDQGRGQPQHF TGTGCCAGCAGCCTGGACCAAGGGAGGGGTCAGCCCCAGCATTTT
TRBJ2-2 few NA TRBV7-9 CASSLTGFGGELFF TGTGCCAGCAGCTTGACGGGTTTCGGCGGGGAGCTGTTTTTT
TRBJ2-6 NA NA TRBV4-3 CASSTFLGVGSGANVLTF TGCGCCAGCAGCACCTTCCTTGGGGTTGGCTCTGGGGCCAACGTCCTGACTTTC
TRBJ1-5 NA NA TRBV5-1 CASSLDGGNQPQHF TGCGCCAGCAGCTTGGATGGGGGCAATCAGCCCCAGCATTTT
TRBJ2-3 NA TRBD1 TRBV5-6 CASSLRRTGTDTQYF TGTGCCAGCAGCTTGCGCAGGACAGGGACAGATACGCAGTATTTT
TRBJ1-3 NA NA TRBV21-1 CASSRGSGNTIYF TGTGCCAGCAGCAGGGGTTCTGGAAACACCATATATTTT
TRBJ2-1 NA NA TRBV5-1 CASSLEPHNEQFF TGCGCCAGCAGCTTGGAACCCCACAATGAGCAGTTCTTC